The TCR beta chain under discussion was sequenced for a study of neurological immune-mediated disorders. This CDR3 spans 17 amino acids. The germline gives CDR1 MGHRA, CDR2 YSYEKL. Between the trimmed V and J ends, which lost 0 bases and 2 bases, there was a span of 14 bases. TCRdb reprocessed the 5' RACE reads via MiXCR and lists one record per CDR3 protein. The sample lists under 45,000 distinct CDR3 sequences, 12% seen once, with 1.3% in the top ten. The study built unsorted libraries from 2 million PBMCs kept at -80 C. The chain has TRBV4-1 and TRBJ2-4, with D unclear. Sequenced input: PBMCs. This clonotype was obtained from a female donor in good health. CDR3 loop: CASSQDIPLIPKNIQYF. For the CDR3, the DNA is TGCGCCAGCAGCCAAGATATACCCCTCATTCCCAAAAACATTCAGTACTTC.